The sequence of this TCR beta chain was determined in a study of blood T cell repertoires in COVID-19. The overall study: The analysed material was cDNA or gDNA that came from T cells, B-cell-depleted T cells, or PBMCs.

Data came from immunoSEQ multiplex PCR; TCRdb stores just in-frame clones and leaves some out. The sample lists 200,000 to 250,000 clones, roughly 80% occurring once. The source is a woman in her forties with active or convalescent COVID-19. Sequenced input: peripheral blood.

The CDR3 loop is CASSKSATDSHSNQPQHF. Here the CDR3 DNA reads TGTGCCAGCAGCAAATCCGCGACCGACAGCCATAGCAATCAGCCCCAGCATTTT. The chain is built from TRBV21-1 and TRBJ1-5; TRBD1 was called by the table and not checked on the DNA. TRBV21-1 is an annotated pseudogene. The CDR3 is made up of 18 amino acids.